This paragraph reports one T cell receptor (beta chain). Its target is unknown. Recent acute infections and vaccinations were absent in the healthy HIV-negative adult donors. An even split of each subset's genomic DNA across several immunoSEQ plates was performed. For sorted subsets, approximately 0.2 ug DNA per replicate equaled approximately 30,000 T cell genomes. Sequencing used immunoSEQ multiplex PCR; TCRdb keeps in-frame clones, though not all of them. The table has some 2 million clones, roughly 95% seen once; the top ten hold more than 0.1%. This sample is drawn from a study of shared clonotypes between healthy human individuals. Study-level points and caveats: Estimated richness was generally greater in naive than memory subsets.

Trimming cost V 4 bases and J 2 bases, with 13 bases left between them. Germline V CDR1 and CDR2: SGHRS, YFSETQ. CDR3 length equals 14 residues. The chain couples TRBV5-1 to TRBJ2-7, with D perhaps matching TRBD2 (6 bases). The sequencing sample was made of naive CD4+ T cells sorted from blood. Stated subset: CD45RA+ positively selected. The TCR sequence derives from a young man in good health. CDR3 sequence (DNA): TGCGCCAGCAGCGCCCTTCGGGGGACCTACGAGCAGTACTTC. This encodes CASSALRGTYEQYF.